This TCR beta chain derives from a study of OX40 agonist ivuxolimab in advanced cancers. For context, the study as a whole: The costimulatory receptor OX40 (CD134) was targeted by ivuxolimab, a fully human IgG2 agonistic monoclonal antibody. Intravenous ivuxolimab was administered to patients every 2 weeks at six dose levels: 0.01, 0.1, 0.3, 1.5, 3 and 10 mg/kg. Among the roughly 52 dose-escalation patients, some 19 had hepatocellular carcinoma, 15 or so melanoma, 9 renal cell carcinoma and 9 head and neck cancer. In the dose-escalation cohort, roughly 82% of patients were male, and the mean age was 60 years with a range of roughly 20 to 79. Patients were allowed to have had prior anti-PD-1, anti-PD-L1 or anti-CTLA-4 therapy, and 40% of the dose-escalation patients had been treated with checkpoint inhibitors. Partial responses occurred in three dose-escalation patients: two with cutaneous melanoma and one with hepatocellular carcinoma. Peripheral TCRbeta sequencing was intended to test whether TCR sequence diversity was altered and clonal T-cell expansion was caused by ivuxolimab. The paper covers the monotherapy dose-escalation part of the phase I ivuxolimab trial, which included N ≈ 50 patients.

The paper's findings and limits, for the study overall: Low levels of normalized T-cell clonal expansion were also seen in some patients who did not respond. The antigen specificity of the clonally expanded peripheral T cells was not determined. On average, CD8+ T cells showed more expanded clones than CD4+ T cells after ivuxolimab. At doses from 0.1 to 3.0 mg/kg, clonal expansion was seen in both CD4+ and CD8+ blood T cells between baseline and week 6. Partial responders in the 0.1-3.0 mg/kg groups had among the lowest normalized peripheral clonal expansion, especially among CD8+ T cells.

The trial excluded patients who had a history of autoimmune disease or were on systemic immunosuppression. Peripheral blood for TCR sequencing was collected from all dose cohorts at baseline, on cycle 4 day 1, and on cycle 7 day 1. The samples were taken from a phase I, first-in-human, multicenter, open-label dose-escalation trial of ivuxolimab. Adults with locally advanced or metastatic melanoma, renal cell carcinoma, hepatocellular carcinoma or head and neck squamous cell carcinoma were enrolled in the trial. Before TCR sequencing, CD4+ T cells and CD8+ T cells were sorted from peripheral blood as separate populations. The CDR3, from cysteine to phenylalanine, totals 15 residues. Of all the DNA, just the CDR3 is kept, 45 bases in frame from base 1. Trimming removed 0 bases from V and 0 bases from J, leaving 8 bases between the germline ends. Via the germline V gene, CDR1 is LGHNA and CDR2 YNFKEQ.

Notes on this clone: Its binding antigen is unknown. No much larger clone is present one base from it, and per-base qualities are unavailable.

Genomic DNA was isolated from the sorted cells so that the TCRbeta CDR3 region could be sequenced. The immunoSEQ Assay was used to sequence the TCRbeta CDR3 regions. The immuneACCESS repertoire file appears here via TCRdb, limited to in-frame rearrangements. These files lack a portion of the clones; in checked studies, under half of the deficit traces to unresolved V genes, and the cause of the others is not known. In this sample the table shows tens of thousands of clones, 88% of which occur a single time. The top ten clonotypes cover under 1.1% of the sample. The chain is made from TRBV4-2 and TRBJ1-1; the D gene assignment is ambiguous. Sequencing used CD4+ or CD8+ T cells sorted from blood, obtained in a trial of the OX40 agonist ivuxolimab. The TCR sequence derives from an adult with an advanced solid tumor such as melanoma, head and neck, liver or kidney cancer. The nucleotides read TGTGCCAGCAGCCAAGAACGACATGTGAACACTGAAGCTTTCTTT. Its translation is CASSQERHVNTEAFF.